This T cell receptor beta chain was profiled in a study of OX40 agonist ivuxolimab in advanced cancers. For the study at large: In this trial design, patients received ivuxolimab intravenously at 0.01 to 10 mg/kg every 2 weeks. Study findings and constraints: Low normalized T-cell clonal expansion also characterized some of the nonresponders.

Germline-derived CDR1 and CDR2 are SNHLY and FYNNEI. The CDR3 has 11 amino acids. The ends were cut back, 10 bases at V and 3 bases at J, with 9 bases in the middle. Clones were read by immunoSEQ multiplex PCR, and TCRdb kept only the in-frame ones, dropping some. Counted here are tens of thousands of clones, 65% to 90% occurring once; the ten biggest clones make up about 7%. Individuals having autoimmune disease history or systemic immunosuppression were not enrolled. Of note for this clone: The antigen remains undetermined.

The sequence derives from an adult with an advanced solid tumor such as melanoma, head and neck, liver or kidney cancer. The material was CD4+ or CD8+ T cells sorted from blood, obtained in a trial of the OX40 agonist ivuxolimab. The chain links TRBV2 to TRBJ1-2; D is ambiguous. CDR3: CATQSDYGYTF. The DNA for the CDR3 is TGTGCCACCCAGTCTGACTATGGCTACACCTTC.